This T cell receptor beta chain was identified in a study of blood T cell repertoires in COVID-19. In the study overall: The origin of the acute and convalescent COVID-19 samples was the United States, Italy and Spain. Nucleic acid was either cDNA or gDNA, and it came from T cells, B-cell-depleted T cells, or PBMCs.

Germline V gene sequence: CDR1 SGHRS, CDR2 YFSETQ. Germline trimming cut 4 bases from V and 5 bases from J; bases unmatched to any gene: 12. The CDR3 consists of 16 residues. In the authors' workflow: Amplification with reference gene primers provided the estimates of nucleated cell counts. Clones were read by immunoSEQ multiplex PCR, and TCRdb kept only the in-frame ones, dropping some. The DNA was the basis for D and trimming; V, J and clone size are from that table. There are 150,000 to 200,000 clones in the sample; roughly nine tenths occur only once, and 20% to 25% lies in the top ten. This TCR came from a woman in her thirties or forties in a cohort exposed to, infected with or recovered from COVID-19 (not recorded which). Sequenced sample: PBMCs or T cells enriched from blood (not recorded which). The V call is TRBV5-1, the J call TRBJ2-1; 7 bases align to TRBD2. The CDR3 DNA is TGCGCCAGCAGCCCTTCAGCGGGAAACTGGGACAATGAGCAGTTCTTC. Encoded protein: CASSPSAGNWDNEQFF.